This T cell receptor (beta chain) comes out of a study of T cells in Graves' hyperthyroidism and ophthalmopathy. Many counts were recorded for this clonotype. From RNA transcripts, TCR beta CDR3 regions were amplified. The HTBI set primed first-round TCR CDR3 RT-PCR. MiXCR was run by TCRdb on the multiplex PCR reads, yielding one entry per CDR3 protein. This sample yields 300,000 or so distinct CDR3 sequences, of which 18% are seen a single time; about 49% belongs to the top ten. The CDR3 has 12 residues. V was clipped by 1 base and J by 10 bases, with 8 bases between them. Germline assignment: CDR1 SEHNR and CDR2 FQNEAQ (reference sequence).

Material: blood. J is TRBJ2-1 and V is TRBV7-9; unclear D gene. The clonotype was recovered from a woman aged 50 to 60 with Graves' hyperthyroidism. The CDR3 DNA is TGTGCCAGCAGCTTAGGCGGATCAGAGCAGTTCTTC. This codes for CASSLGGSEQFF.